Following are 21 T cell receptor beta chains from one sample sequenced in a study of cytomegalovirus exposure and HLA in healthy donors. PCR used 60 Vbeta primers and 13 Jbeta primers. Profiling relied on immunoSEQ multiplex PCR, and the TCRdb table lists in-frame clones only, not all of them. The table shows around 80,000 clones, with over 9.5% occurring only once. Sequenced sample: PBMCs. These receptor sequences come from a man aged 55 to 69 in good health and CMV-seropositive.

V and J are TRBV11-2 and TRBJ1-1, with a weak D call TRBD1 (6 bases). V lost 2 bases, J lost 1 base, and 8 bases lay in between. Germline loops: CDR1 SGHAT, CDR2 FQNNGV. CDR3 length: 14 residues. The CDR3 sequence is CASSLQGRNTEAFF. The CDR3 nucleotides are TGTGCCAGCAGCTTACAGGGGCGGAACACTGAAGCTTTCTTT.

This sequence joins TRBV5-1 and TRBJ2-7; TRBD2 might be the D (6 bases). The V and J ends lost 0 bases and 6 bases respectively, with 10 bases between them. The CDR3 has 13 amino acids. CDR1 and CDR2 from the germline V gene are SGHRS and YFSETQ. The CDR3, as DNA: TGCGCCAGCAGCTTGGCCGCGGGGCTCGAGCAGTACGTC. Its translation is CASSLAAGLEQYV.

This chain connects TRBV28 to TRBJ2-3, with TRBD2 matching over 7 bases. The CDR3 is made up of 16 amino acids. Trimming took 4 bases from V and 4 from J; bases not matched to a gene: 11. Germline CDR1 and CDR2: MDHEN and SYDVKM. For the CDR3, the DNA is TGTGCCAGCAGTTCCCCCCCGGCGGGAGCGTCAGATACGCAGTATTTT. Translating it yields CASSSPPAGASDTQYF. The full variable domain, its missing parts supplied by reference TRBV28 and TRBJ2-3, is DVKVTQSSRYLVKRTGEKVFLECVQDMDHENMFWYRQDPGLGLRLIYFSYDVKMKEKGDIPEGYSVSREKKERFSLILESASTNQTSMYLCASSSPPAGASDTQYFGPGTRLTVL.

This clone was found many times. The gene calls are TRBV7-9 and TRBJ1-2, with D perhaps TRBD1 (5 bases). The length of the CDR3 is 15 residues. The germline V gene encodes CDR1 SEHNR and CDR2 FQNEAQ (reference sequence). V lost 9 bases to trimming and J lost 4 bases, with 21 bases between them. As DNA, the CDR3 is TGTGCCAGTCAAAGCACGGGCAGGGTCGTCTATGGCTACACCTTC. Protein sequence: CASQSTGRVVYGYTF.

Written as DNA, the CDR3 is TGCAGCGTTGCGACTAGCGGGAGTAGCACAGATACGCAGTATTTT. This sequence encodes CSVATSGSSTDTQYF. The gene calls are TRBV29-1 and TRBJ2-3; 12 bases align to TRBD2. Germline V gives CDR1 SQVTM, CDR2 ANQGSEA. Losses at the gene ends were 4 bases for V and 0 bases for J; bases not matched to a gene: 2. The CDR3 contains 15 residues.

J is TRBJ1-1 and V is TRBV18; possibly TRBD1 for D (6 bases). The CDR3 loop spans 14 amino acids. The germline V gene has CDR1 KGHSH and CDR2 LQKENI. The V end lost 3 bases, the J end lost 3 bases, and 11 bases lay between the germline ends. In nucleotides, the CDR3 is TGTGCCAGCTCACCCATCAGGGGTGACACTGAAGCTTTCTTT. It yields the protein CASSPIRGDTEAFF.

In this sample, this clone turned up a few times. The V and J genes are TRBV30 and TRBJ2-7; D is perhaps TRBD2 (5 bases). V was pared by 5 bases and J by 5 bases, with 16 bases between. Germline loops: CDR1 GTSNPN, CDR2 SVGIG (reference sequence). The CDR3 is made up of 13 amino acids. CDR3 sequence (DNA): TGTGCCTGGGACCACCGGAGAGGGAACGAGCAGTACTTC. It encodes CAWDHRRGNEQYF.

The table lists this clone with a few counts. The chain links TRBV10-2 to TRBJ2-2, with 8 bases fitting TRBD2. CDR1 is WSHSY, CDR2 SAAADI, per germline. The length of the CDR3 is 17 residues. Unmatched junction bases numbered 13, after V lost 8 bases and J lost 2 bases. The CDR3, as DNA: TGCGCCAGCCAACCCGCCCGGGAGGGCTTCAACACCGGGGAGCTGTTTTTT. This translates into CASQPAREGFNTGELFF.

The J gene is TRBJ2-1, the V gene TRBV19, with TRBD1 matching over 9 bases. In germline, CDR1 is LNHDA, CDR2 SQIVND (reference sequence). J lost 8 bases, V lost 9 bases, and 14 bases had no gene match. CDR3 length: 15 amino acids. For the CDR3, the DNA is TGTGCCAGCCGAGCCGGGGGACAGGGAAGGGATGAGCAGTTCTTC. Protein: CASRAGGQGRDEQFF.

The CDR3 loop reads CASSGGRKLTGELFF. The CDR3 bases are TGTGCCAGCTCGGGGGGACGGAAGCTTACCGGGGAGCTGTTTTTT. The chain carries TRBV27 and TRBJ2-2; 7 nucleotides match TRBD2. The germline V gene encodes CDR1 MNHEY and CDR2 SMNVEV (reference sequence). CDR3 length equals 15 residues. V dropped 8 bases and J dropped 5; count of bases not matched to a gene: 11.

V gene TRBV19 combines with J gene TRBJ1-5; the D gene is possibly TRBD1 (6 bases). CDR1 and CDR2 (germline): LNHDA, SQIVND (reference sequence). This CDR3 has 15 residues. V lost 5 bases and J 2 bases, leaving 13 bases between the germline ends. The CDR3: CASSERGGGNQPQHF. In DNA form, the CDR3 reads TGTGCCAGTAGTGAAAGGGGGGGTGGCAATCAGCCCCAGCATTTT. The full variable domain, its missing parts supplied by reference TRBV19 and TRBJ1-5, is DGGITQSPKYLFRKEGQNVTLSCEQNLNHDAMYWYRQDPGQGLRLIYYSQIVNDFQKGDIAEGYSVSREKKESFPLTVTSAQKNPTAFYLCASSERGGGNQPQHFGDGTRLSIL.

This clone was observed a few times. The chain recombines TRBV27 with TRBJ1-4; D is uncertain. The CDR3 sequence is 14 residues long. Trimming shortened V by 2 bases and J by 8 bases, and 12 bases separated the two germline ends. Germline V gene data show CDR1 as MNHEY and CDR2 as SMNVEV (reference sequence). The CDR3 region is CASSLVWGDEKLFF. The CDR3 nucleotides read TGTGCCAGCAGTTTAGTCTGGGGAGACGAAAAACTGTTTTTT.

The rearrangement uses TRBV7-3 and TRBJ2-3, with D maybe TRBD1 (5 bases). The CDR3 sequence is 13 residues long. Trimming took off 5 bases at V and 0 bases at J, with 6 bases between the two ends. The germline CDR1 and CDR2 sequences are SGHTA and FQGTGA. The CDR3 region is CASSDRSTDTQYF. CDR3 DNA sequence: TGTGCCAGCAGCGACAGAAGCACAGATACGCAGTATTTT.

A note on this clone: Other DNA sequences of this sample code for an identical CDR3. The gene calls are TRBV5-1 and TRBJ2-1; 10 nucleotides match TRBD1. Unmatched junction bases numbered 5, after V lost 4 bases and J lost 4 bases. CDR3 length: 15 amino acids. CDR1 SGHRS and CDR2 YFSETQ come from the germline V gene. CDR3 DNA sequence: TGCGCCAGCAGCCCAGGACAGGGGGGATACAATGAGCAGTTCTTC. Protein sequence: CASSPGQGGYNEQFF. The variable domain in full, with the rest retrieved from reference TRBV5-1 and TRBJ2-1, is KAGVTQTPRYLIKTRGQQVTLSCSPISGHRSVSWYQQTPGQGLQFLFEYFSETQRNKGNFPGRFSGRQFSNSRSEMNVSTLELGDSALYLCASSPGQGGYNEQFFGPGTRLTVL.

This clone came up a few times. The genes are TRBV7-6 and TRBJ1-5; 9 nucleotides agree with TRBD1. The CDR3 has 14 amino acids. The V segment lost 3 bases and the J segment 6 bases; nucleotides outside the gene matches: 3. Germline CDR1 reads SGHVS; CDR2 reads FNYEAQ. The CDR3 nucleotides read TGTGCCAGCAGCTTCGGGACAGGGAGTCAGCCCCAGCATTTT. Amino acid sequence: CASSFGTGSQPQHF.

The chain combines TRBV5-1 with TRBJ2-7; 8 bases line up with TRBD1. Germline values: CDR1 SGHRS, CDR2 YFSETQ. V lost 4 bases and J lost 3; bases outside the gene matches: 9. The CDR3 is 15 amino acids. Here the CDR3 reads CASSVGTGASYEQYV. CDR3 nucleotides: TGCGCCAGCAGCGTAGGGACAGGAGCAAGCTACGAGCAGTACGTC.

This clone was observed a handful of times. The CDR3 region has the DNA TGTGCCATCAGCCTCCTAGGGACAGAGGAATACGAGCAGTACTTC. Residues: CAISLLGTEEYEQYF. The V and J genes are TRBV10-3 and TRBJ2-7; 7 nucleotides match TRBD1. Unmatched junction bases numbered 12, after V lost 6 bases and J lost 4 bases. The germline V gene encodes CDR1 ENHRY and CDR2 SYGVKD. This CDR3 is built from 15 residues.

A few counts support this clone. The CDR3 reads CASSSGTGPSSGANVLTF. The CDR3 DNA follows: TGTGCCAGCAGCTCCGGGACAGGGCCGAGCTCTGGGGCCAACGTCCTGACTTTC. The rearrangement uses TRBV5-8 and TRBJ2-6; 9 nucleotides agree with TRBD1. Germline trimming cut 3 bases from V and 0 bases from J; bases unmatched to any gene: 7. Germline V gene data show CDR1 as SGHTS and CDR2 as YDEGEE. The CDR3 contains 18 residues.

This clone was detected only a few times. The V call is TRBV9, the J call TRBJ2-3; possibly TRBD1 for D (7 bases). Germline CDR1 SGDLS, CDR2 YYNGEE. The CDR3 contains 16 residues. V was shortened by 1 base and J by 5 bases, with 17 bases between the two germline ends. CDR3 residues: CASSVRARGEQDTQYF. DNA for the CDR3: TGTGCCAGCAGCGTAAGGGCCAGGGGGGAACAAGATACGCAGTATTTT.

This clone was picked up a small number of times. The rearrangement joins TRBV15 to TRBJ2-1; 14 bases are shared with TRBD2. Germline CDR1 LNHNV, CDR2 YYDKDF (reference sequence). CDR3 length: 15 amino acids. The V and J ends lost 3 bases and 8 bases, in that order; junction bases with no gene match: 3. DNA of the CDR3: TGTGCCACCAGCAGGGGACTAGCGGGAGATGATGAGCAGTTCTTC. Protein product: CATSRGLAGDDEQFF.

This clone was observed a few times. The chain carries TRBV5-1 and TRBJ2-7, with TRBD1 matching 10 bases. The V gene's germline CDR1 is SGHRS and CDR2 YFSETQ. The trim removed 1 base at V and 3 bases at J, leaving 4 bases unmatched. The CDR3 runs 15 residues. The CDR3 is CASSLRGTGVYEQYF. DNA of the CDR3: TGCGCCAGCAGCTTGAGAGGGACAGGGGTCTACGAGCAGTACTTC. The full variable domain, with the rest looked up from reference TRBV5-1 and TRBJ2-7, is KAGVTQTPRYLIKTRGQQVTLSCSPISGHRSVSWYQQTPGQGLQFLFEYFSETQRNKGNFPGRFSGRQFSNSRSEMNVSTLELGDSALYLCASSLRGTGVYEQYFGPGTRLTVT.